This TCR beta chain was observed in a study of PD-1 blockade in mismatch repair-deficient tumors. The wider study: Enrolled about 2013-2016, patients had progressing, pretreated mismatch repair-deficient cancers of about a dozen types. General study points: After pembrolizumab, tumor-resident clones rose rapidly, then generally contracted before radiologic responses.

Every patient had mismatch repair deficiency by PCR or immunohistochemistry. TCR sequencing covered a few patients who responded to pembrolizumab. The repertoire was sequenced with immunoSEQ multiplex PCR; TCRdb's copy has only in-frame clones and lacks some. The sample records approximately 110,000 clones, more than 60% being singletons. V was trimmed by 1 base and J by 5 bases, leaving 2 bases between them. Germline V gives CDR1 MNHEY, CDR2 SMNVEV (reference sequence). The CDR3 is 12 residues long. A word on this clone: The antigen is undetermined.

Source: peripheral blood, taken about 13 months after starting pembrolizumab. The rearrangement joins TRBV27 to TRBJ1-4; D unresolved. This clonotype was obtained from an adult with mismatch repair-deficient cancer. In nucleotides, the CDR3 is TGTGCCAGCAGTTTATTAAATGAAAAACTGTTTTTT. Protein sequence: CASSLLNEKLFF.